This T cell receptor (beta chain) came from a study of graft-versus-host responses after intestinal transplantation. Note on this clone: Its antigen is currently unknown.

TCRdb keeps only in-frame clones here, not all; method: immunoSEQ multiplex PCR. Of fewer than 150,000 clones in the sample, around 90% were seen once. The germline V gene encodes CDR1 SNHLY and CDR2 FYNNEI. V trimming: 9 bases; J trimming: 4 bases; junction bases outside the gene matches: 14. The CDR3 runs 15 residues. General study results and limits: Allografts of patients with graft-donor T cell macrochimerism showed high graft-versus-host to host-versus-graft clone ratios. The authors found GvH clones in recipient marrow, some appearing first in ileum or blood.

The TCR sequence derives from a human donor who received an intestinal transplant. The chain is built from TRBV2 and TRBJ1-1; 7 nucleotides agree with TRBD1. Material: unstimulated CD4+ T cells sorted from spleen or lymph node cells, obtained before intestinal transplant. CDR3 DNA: TGTGCCAGTAGACAAGAATCGGGACAGAGCACTGAAGCTTTCTTT. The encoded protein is CASRQESGQSTEAFF. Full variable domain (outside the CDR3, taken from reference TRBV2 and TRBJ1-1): EPEVTQTPSHQVTQMGQEVILRCVPISNHLYFYWYRQILGQKVEFLVSFYNNEISEKSEIFDDQFSVERPDGSNFTLKIRSTKLEDSAMYFCASRQESGQSTEAFFGQGTRLTVV.